This TCR beta chain was sequenced in a study of T cell repertoires in cytomegalovirus infection. At the level of the study: Public TCR beta signatures provided an indication of both CMV infection and a matching HLA type.

The length of the CDR3 is 17 residues. Looked up from germline, CDR1 is LNHNV and CDR2 is YYDKDF (reference sequence). Trimming shortened V by 0 bases and J by 0 bases, and 12 bases separated the two germline ends. In the case of this clonotype: Its specificity is not known.

Study observations and caveats: In two of eight donors, the top clonotype was HLA-C-restricted CMV-specific.

TCRdb re-derived calls from the reads in MiXCR, one entry per CDR3 protein. The table has about 280,000 distinct CDR3 sequences, approximately 22% seen once. J is TRBJ2-4 and V is TRBV15; the D is unclear. Specimen: cultured PBMCs, collected from culture after CMV antigen stimulation. The TCR originated in a human donor in good health (CMV status not recorded). Some clones in this sample may be carry-over from other donors' samples. The CDR3, as DNA: TGTGCCACCAGCAGAGATTATAGGGTCCGAGCCAAAAACATTCAGTACTTC. Amino acids: CATSRDYRVRAKNIQYF.